This record covers a single TCR beta chain. The sample belongs to a study of blood T cell repertoires in COVID-19. Background on the study: Spain, Italy and the United States supplied samples that represented acute and convalescent COVID-19. PBMCs, B-cell-depleted T cells, or T cells were the source of the cDNA or gDNA that made up the material.

Authors' methods: Amplification of reference gene primers provided the estimated nucleated cell counts. Sequencing used immunoSEQ multiplex PCR; TCRdb keeps in-frame clones, though not all of them. From that table come the V and J calls and clone size; the DNA was used to work out D and trimming. This repertoire shows some 62,000 clones, over 75% found once; its top ten account for roughly 20%. From germline, CDR1 is SGHTA and CDR2 FQGTGA. Trimming removed 3 bases at V and 6 bases at J, with 12 bases between. The CDR3 is made up of 14 amino acids. This TCR came from a man in his 60s with acute or convalescent COVID-19. The sample comprised peripheral blood. The rearrangement links TRBV7-3 to TRBJ2-1; TRBD2 is a possible D gene (5 bases). CDR3 in DNA: TGTGCCAGCAGCTTTGAGGGAGTAGGCAATGAGCAGTTCTTC. It is translated as CASSFEGVGNEQFF.